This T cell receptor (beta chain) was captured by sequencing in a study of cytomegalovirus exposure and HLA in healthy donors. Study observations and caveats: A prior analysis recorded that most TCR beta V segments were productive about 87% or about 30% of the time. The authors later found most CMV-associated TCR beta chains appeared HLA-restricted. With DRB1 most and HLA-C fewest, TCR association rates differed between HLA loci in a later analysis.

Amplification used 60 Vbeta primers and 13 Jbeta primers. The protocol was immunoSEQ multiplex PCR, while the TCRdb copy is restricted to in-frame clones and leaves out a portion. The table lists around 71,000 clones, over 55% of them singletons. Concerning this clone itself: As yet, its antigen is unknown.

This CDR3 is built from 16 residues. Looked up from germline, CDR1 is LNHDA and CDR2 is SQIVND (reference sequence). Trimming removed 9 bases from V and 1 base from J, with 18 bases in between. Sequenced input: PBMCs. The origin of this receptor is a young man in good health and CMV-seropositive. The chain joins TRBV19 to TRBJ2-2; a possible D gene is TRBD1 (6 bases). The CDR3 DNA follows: TGTGCCAGCACCTCCTACAGGGCTCTGAACACCGGGGAGCTGTTTTTT. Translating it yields CASTSYRALNTGELFF.